Listed below are T cell receptor beta chains from one sample, sequenced in a study of shared clonotypes between healthy human individuals. Produced via immunoSEQ multiplex PCR; TCRdb's table is partial and in-frame only. Of roughly 2,500,000 clones listed, over 85% were seen once; the top ten hold around 0.37%. Sequenced sample: naive CD4+ T cells from PBMCs. Receptors were obtained from a young man in good health. Some clones in this sample may be carry-over from other donors' samples. CDR3s include the opening cysteine and the closing phenylalanine or tryptophan. The D gene is left open where the match is weak. Clone size is given for some rows only: seen once, a few or many times, or a class if the clone is expanded.

J: TRBJ2-1; D: -; size: -; V: TRBV6-5; DNA: TGTGCCAGCAGTTACTCTTTCCTCGGCGACAATGAGCAGTTCTTC; CDR3: CASSYSFLGDNEQFF
J: TRBJ2-7; D: -; size: -; V: TRBV5-1; DNA: TGCGCCAGCAGCTTGCTCACAGGGAGCTACGAGCAGTACTTC; CDR3: CASSLLTGSYEQYF
J: TRBJ2-7; D: -; size: once; V: TRBV6-1; DNA: TGTGCCACTACCAAGGGTTCTCGGCCAGACTACGAGCAGTACTTC; CDR3: CATTKGSRPDYEQYF
J: TRBJ2-7; D: TRBD2; size: -; V: TRBV28; DNA: TGTGCCAGCAGTGGACTAGCTGGCGAGCAGTACTTC; CDR3: CASSGLAGEQYF
J: TRBJ2-1; D: TRBD2; size: -; V: TRBV5-1; DNA: TGCGCCAGCAGCCTGGGTCCGAGCGGGAGGACAACTGAGCAGTTCTTC; CDR3: CASSLGPSGRTTEQFF
J: TRBJ2-1; D: -; size: once; V: TRBV6-4; DNA: TGTGCCAGCAGTCCCCAGGGACTGTGGTCCTACAATGAGCAGTTCTTC; CDR3: CASSPQGLWSYNEQFF
J: TRBJ2-7; D: -; size: -; V: TRBV11-2; DNA: TGTGCCAGCAGTCACCTCCGGGACCGTCCCTACGAGCAGTACTTC; CDR3: CASSHLRDRPYEQYF
J: TRBJ2-2; D: TRBD1; size: -; V: TRBV13; DNA: TGTGCCAGCAGCTTAGAGGGACAGGGCCCCGGGGAGCTGTTTTTT; CDR3: CASSLEGQGPGELFF
J: TRBJ2-5; D: -; size: -; V: TRBV28; DNA: TGTGCCAGCAGTCCATCGGGCAGGAGTCAAGAGACCCAGTACTTC; CDR3: CASSPSGRSQETQYF
J: TRBJ1-2; D: TRBD1; size: -; V: TRBV19; DNA: TGTGCCAGTAGTATCCGCCCGGGACAGGGGTATGGCTACACCTTC; CDR3: CASSIRPGQGYGYTF
J: TRBJ2-5; D: -; size: -; V: TRBV5-1; DNA: TGCGCCAGCAGCTTGGTTCTAGGGGCGTCACAAGAGACCCAGTACTTC; CDR3: CASSLVLGASQETQYF
J: TRBJ2-7; D: -; size: once; V: TRBV20-1; DNA: TGCAGTTCGGGACAAATCTACGAGCAGTACTTC; CDR3: CSSGQIYEQYF
J: TRBJ2-7; D: -; size: -; V: TRBV7-2; DNA: TGTGCCAGCAGCGCCTCCCTGTCACAGGGCAACTACGAGCAGTACTTC; CDR3: CASSASLSQGNYEQYF
J: TRBJ2-2; D: TRBD2; size: -; V: TRBV5-4; DNA: TGTGCCAGCAGCTTGGGGCTAGCGGTCAACCCCGGGGAGCTGTTTTTT; CDR3: CASSLGLAVNPGELFF
J: TRBJ1-1; D: -; size: -; V: TRBV7-9; DNA: TGTGCCAGCAGCTTAAGGCAGCAAAACACTGAAGCTTTCTTT; CDR3: CASSLRQQNTEAFF
J: TRBJ2-7; D: -; size: -; V: TRBV28; DNA: TGTGCCAGCAGAGCAACCCCCTACGAGCAGTACTTC; CDR3: CASRATPYEQYF
J: TRBJ2-7; D: TRBD2; size: -; V: TRBV28; DNA: TGTGCCAGCAGTCCAGGACTAGCGGGAGGGCCCTACGAGCAGTACTTC; CDR3: CASSPGLAGGPYEQYF
J: TRBJ2-3; D: TRBD2; size: -; V: TRBV25-1; DNA: TGTGCCAGCAGTGAGGCTAGCGGGAGTTATACGCAGTATTTT; CDR3: CASSEASGSYTQYF
J: TRBJ2-5; D: -; size: -; V: TRBV5-1; DNA: TGCGCCAGCAGCTTGGCCGGCAGGGGGGATGCGGAGACCCAGTACTTC; CDR3: CASSLAGRGDAETQYF
J: TRBJ2-1; D: TRBD1; size: -; V: TRBV4-1; DNA: TGCGCCAGCAGCCAAAGTCCCGGGACAGCCTACAATGAGCAGTTCTTC; CDR3: CASSQSPGTAYNEQFF
J: TRBJ2-3; D: -; size: -; V: TRBV7-9; DNA: TGTGCCAGCAGCCGGGGGCACTCCACAGATACGCAGTATTTT; CDR3: CASSRGHSTDTQYF
J: TRBJ1-1; D: -; size: few; V: TRBV7-9; DNA: TGTGCCAGCAGCTTGCCCCCTCACACTGAAGCTTTCTTT; CDR3: CASSLPPHTEAFF
J: TRBJ1-2; D: TRBD1; size: -; V: TRBV10-3; DNA: TGTGCCATCAGTGGGACAGGGGACTATGGCTACACCTTC; CDR3: CAISGTGDYGYTF
J: TRBJ2-2; D: -; size: -; V: TRBV5-1; DNA: TGCGCCAGCAGCGGTCTAGCTGCGAACACCGGGGAGCTGTTTTTT; CDR3: CASSGLAANTGELFF
J: TRBJ2-5; D: -; size: -; V: TRBV9; DNA: TGTGCCAGCAGCGCCTCTGGGGAGACCCAGTACTTC; CDR3: CASSASGETQYF
J: TRBJ1-5; D: -; size: -; V: TRBV7-6; DNA: TGTGCCAGCAGCTTACTCACGAAATATCAGCCCCAGCATTTT; CDR3: CASSLLTKYQPQHF
J: TRBJ2-2; D: TRBD2; size: -; V: TRBV19; DNA: TGTGCCAGTAGCGCTTCACGTCGCGGGAGTCCCACCGGGGAGCTGTTTTTT; CDR3: CASSASRRGSPTGELFF
J: TRBJ2-1; D: -; size: -; V: TRBV6-5; DNA: TGTGCCAGCAGTTACTCGAAGGGGGGGTCCTACAATGAGCAGTTCTTC; CDR3: CASSYSKGGSYNEQFF
J: TRBJ1-1; D: TRBD1; size: -; V: TRBV28; DNA: TGTGCCAGCAGTTTAGCTTCTGGACAGGGCACCACTGAAGCTTTCTTT; CDR3: CASSLASGQGTTEAFF
J: TRBJ2-2; D: TRBD1; size: -; V: TRBV10-3; DNA: TGTGCCATCAATACGGACAGGGACTACACCGGGGAGCTGTTTTTT; CDR3: CAINTDRDYTGELFF
J: TRBJ2-2; D: -; size: -; V: TRBV6-1; DNA: TGTGCCAGCAGTGGTGGACGGTGGGCTGTCACCGGGGAGCTGTTTTTT; CDR3: CASSGGRWAVTGELFF
J: TRBJ2-7; D: -; size: -; V: TRBV27; DNA: TGTGCCAGCAGTTTAGTGGGGTCGGAAAGCTCCTACGAGCAGTACTTC; CDR3: CASSLVGSESSYEQYF
J: TRBJ2-6; D: -; size: -; V: TRBV7-3; DNA: TGTGCCAGCAGCCCGAGGCGAGAGGCCAACGTCCTGACTTTC; CDR3: CASSPRREANVLTF
J: TRBJ2-7; D: TRBD2; size: -; V: TRBV6-1; DNA: TGTGCCAGCAGTGAAGCGGGGACTAGCGGTTACGAGCAGTACTTC; CDR3: CASSEAGTSGYEQYF
J: TRBJ1-1; D: -; size: -; V: TRBV2; DNA: TGTGCCAGCAGTGAGTATAGGGATCGGGCTTTCTTT; CDR3: CASSEYRDRAFF
J: TRBJ2-7; D: -; size: -; V: TRBV20-1; DNA: TGCAGTGCTAGAACAGCCTACGAGCAGTACTTC; CDR3: CSARTAYEQYF